These T cell receptor beta chains were read from a single sample in a study of blood T cell repertoires in COVID-19. Assay used: immunoSEQ multiplex PCR; TCRdb lists only in-frame clones, some missing. The sample lists about 73,000 clones; around 67% were seen once. Specimen: peripheral blood. Receptors were obtained from a man aged 55 to 70 with acute or convalescent COVID-19. The CDR3 runs from the conserved cysteine through the conserved F or W. Each record gives: D gene, J gene, clone size, V gene, CDR3 length, CDR3 DNA, CDR3 protein. A D gene is named only where the DNA matches it firmly. Clone size is stated in some rows and not others, as once, few, many or a class when expanded.

d_call: TRBD2
j_call: TRBJ2-5
clone_size: -
v_call: TRBV28
cdr3_length: 16
cdr3_nt: TGTGCCAGCAGTTCCATAAGCGGGAGCAGGTCGGAGACCCAGTACTTC
cdr3_aa: CASSSISGSRSETQYF

d_call: -
j_call: TRBJ2-4
clone_size: -
v_call: TRBV10-2
cdr3_length: 16
cdr3_nt: TGCGCCAGCAGTGAGTCGGCGGGGCTAGCCAAAAACATTCAGTACTTC
cdr3_aa: CASSESAGLAKNIQYF

d_call: -
j_call: TRBJ2-3
clone_size: -
v_call: TRBV9
cdr3_length: 12
cdr3_nt: TGTGCCACCCAGGGTGCGGGGGATACGCAGTATTTT
cdr3_aa: CATQGAGDTQYF

d_call: TRBD1
j_call: TRBJ1-2
clone_size: -
v_call: TRBV5-1
cdr3_length: 14
cdr3_nt: TGCGCCAGCAGCTTGACAGGGGTTGAAAATGGCTACACCTTC
cdr3_aa: CASSLTGVENGYTF

d_call: -
j_call: TRBJ1-2
clone_size: -
v_call: TRBV19
cdr3_length: 15
cdr3_nt: TGTGCCAGTAGTATCCGATCTCGGGTAGCCTATGGCTACACCTTC
cdr3_aa: CASSIRSRVAYGYTF

d_call: TRBD1
j_call: TRBJ2-6
clone_size: -
v_call: TRBV7-6
cdr3_length: 17
cdr3_nt: TGTGCCAGCAGCTTGGGACAGGGCATCTCTGGGGCCAACGTCCTGACTTTC
cdr3_aa: CASSLGQGISGANVLTF

d_call: TRBD1
j_call: TRBJ2-2
clone_size: -
v_call: TRBV5-1
cdr3_length: 14
cdr3_nt: TGCGCCAGCAGCTTTGGACAGGGGGCCGGGGAGCTGTTTTTT
cdr3_aa: CASSFGQGAGELFF

d_call: TRBD2
j_call: TRBJ2-3
clone_size: few
v_call: TRBV10-3
cdr3_length: 15
cdr3_nt: TGTGCCAGCGCACCAACTAGCGGGAGCACAGATACGCAGTATTTT
cdr3_aa: CASAPTSGSTDTQYF

d_call: -
j_call: TRBJ2-1
clone_size: -
v_call: TRBV29-1
cdr3_length: 13
cdr3_nt: TGCAGCGTTAAAGAGACTCAGGGGGGTGAGCAGTTCTTC
cdr3_aa: CSVKETQGGEQFF

d_call: -
j_call: TRBJ1-2
clone_size: -
v_call: TRBV28
cdr3_length: 14
cdr3_nt: TGTGCCAGCAGTTTCGGCGGTGACGGGTATGGCTACACCTTC
cdr3_aa: CASSFGGDGYGYTF

d_call: TRBD1
j_call: TRBJ1-3
clone_size: -
v_call: TRBV18
cdr3_length: 16
cdr3_nt: TGTGCCAGCTCACCAAGGCAGGGGGCGTCTGGAAACACCATATATTTT
cdr3_aa: CASSPRQGASGNTIYF

d_call: -
j_call: TRBJ2-5
clone_size: -
v_call: TRBV20-1
cdr3_length: 16
cdr3_nt: TGCAGTGCTAGTCTCAGGGCGAAGGGAGGAGGAGAGACCCAGTACTTC
cdr3_aa: CSASLRAKGGGETQYF

d_call: TRBD2
j_call: TRBJ2-5
clone_size: few
v_call: TRBV9
cdr3_length: 14
cdr3_nt: TGTGCCAGCAGGATCGGGTCGGCGGGAGGGACCCAGTACTTC
cdr3_aa: CASRIGSAGGTQYF

d_call: -
j_call: TRBJ2-1
clone_size: -
v_call: TRBV7-8
cdr3_length: 14
cdr3_nt: TGTGCCAGCAGCTTAGCTTCCATGTCCAATGAGCAGTTCTTC
cdr3_aa: CASSLASMSNEQFF

d_call: -
j_call: TRBJ2-7
clone_size: -
v_call: TRBV13
cdr3_length: 13
cdr3_nt: TGTGCCAGCAGCTTAGGACGAGGAAACGAGCAGTACTTC
cdr3_aa: CASSLGRGNEQYF

d_call: -
j_call: TRBJ1-2
clone_size: -
v_call: TRBV3-1/TRBV3-2
cdr3_length: 13
cdr3_nt: TGTGCCACGCAAGACAAGGGGGACTATGGCTACACCTTC
cdr3_aa: CATQDKGDYGYTF

d_call: -
j_call: TRBJ1-3
clone_size: -
v_call: TRBV11-1
cdr3_length: 13
cdr3_nt: TGTGCCAGCAGCTTCGAGGGAGGAAACACCATATATTTT
cdr3_aa: CASSFEGGNTIYF

d_call: TRBD1
j_call: TRBJ1-2
clone_size: many
v_call: TRBV4-2
cdr3_length: 14
cdr3_nt: TGTGCCAGCAGCCAAGACAGGGGGCAGGATGGCTACACCTTC
cdr3_aa: CASSQDRGQDGYTF

d_call: TRBD1
j_call: TRBJ2-5
clone_size: -
v_call: TRBV28
cdr3_length: 14
cdr3_nt: TGTGCCAGCAGCTGGACAGGGGGAAGGGAGACCCAGTACTTC
cdr3_aa: CASSWTGGRETQYF

d_call: TRBD1
j_call: TRBJ1-2
clone_size: -
v_call: TRBV11-1
cdr3_length: 14
cdr3_nt: TGTGCCAGCAGCCCCGGACAGGGCAAACTTGGCTACACCTTC
cdr3_aa: CASSPGQGKLGYTF

d_call: TRBD1
j_call: TRBJ2-3
clone_size: -
v_call: TRBV2
cdr3_length: 13
cdr3_nt: TGTGCCAGCTGGGGACAGGTGGAAGATACGCAGTATTTT
cdr3_aa: CASWGQVEDTQYF

d_call: -
j_call: TRBJ2-1
clone_size: -
v_call: TRBV10-3
cdr3_length: 14
cdr3_nt: TGTGCCATCAGTGAGGGAATTGAGGTTGACGAGCAGTTCTTC
cdr3_aa: CAISEGIEVDEQFF

d_call: -
j_call: TRBJ2-5
clone_size: -
v_call: TRBV6-5
cdr3_length: 13
cdr3_nt: TGTGCCAGCAGTTACGGGCGGGGAGAGACCCAGTACTTC
cdr3_aa: CASSYGRGETQYF

d_call: TRBD1
j_call: TRBJ1-1
clone_size: -
v_call: TRBV15
cdr3_length: 14
cdr3_nt: TGTGCCACCAACAGGGGGCGTAGGGTAACTGAAGCTTTCTTT
cdr3_aa: CATNRGRRVTEAFF

d_call: -
j_call: TRBJ2-1
clone_size: -
v_call: TRBV4-1
cdr3_length: 21
cdr3_nt: TGCGCCAGCAGCCGCAGGACCGACATAGGTCGAGGGAGTAGGGTATACAATGAGCAGTTCTTC
cdr3_aa: CASSRRTDIGRGSRVYNEQFF

d_call: TRBD1
j_call: TRBJ1-2
clone_size: -
v_call: TRBV3-1/TRBV3-2
cdr3_length: 14
cdr3_nt: TGTGCCAGCAGCCAGACGGACAGGGACTATGGCTACACCTTC
cdr3_aa: CASSQTDRDYGYTF

d_call: -
j_call: TRBJ1-2
clone_size: -
v_call: TRBV14
cdr3_length: 11
cdr3_nt: TGTGCCAGCAGCAGGGGATATGGCTACACCTTC
cdr3_aa: CASSRGYGYTF

d_call: -
j_call: TRBJ1-6
clone_size: few
v_call: TRBV19
cdr3_length: 14
cdr3_nt: TGTGCCAGTAATGTCGGGGAGGGGAATTCACCCCTCCACTTT
cdr3_aa: CASNVGEGNSPLHF

d_call: TRBD1
j_call: TRBJ1-6
clone_size: -
v_call: TRBV30
cdr3_length: 14
cdr3_nt: TGTGCCTGGGGACAGGGGGCTGACAATTCACCCCTCCACTTT
cdr3_aa: CAWGQGADNSPLHF

d_call: TRBD1
j_call: TRBJ2-1
clone_size: few
v_call: TRBV11-3
cdr3_length: 13
cdr3_nt: TGTGCCAGCAGCTTGGACAGGGCCAATGAGCAGTTCTTC
cdr3_aa: CASSLDRANEQFF

d_call: -
j_call: TRBJ2-3
clone_size: -
v_call: TRBV9
cdr3_length: 15
cdr3_nt: TGTGCCAGCAGTACAGGGGCGGGGTACACAGATACGCAGTATTTT
cdr3_aa: CASSTGAGYTDTQYF

d_call: -
j_call: TRBJ2-7
clone_size: -
v_call: TRBV12-3/TRBV12-4
cdr3_length: 12
cdr3_nt: TGTGCCAGCAGCTATACTCACTACGAGCAGTACTTC
cdr3_aa: CASSYTHYEQYF

d_call: -
j_call: TRBJ2-1
clone_size: few
v_call: TRBV5-1
cdr3_length: 13
cdr3_nt: TGCGCCAGCAGCTTGGACTACAACAATGAGCAGTTCTTC
cdr3_aa: CASSLDYNNEQFF

d_call: TRBD1
j_call: TRBJ1-4
clone_size: -
v_call: TRBV11-2
cdr3_length: 15
cdr3_nt: TGTGCCAGCAAATTAACCGGGACAGCTAATGAAAAACTGTTTTTT
cdr3_aa: CASKLTGTANEKLFF

d_call: TRBD1
j_call: TRBJ1-2
clone_size: once
v_call: TRBV2
cdr3_length: 14
cdr3_nt: TGTGCCAGCATGGAGGGACAGGTCATCTATGGCTACACCTTC
cdr3_aa: CASMEGQVIYGYTF

d_call: TRBD1
j_call: TRBJ2-7
clone_size: -
v_call: TRBV2
cdr3_length: 13
cdr3_nt: TGTGCCAGCAGCAGGACAGGGGATCGGGAGCAGTACTTC
cdr3_aa: CASSRTGDREQYF

d_call: -
j_call: TRBJ2-5
clone_size: few
v_call: TRBV2
cdr3_length: 13
cdr3_nt: TGTGCCAGCAGTGTGTCCGGGGTGGAGACCCAGTACTTC
cdr3_aa: CASSVSGVETQYF

d_call: TRBD1
j_call: TRBJ2-3
clone_size: -
v_call: TRBV19
cdr3_length: 15
cdr3_nt: TGTGCCAGTAGGGACAGGGGGCGAAGCACAGATACGCAGTATTTT
cdr3_aa: CASRDRGRSTDTQYF

d_call: -
j_call: TRBJ2-5
clone_size: -
v_call: TRBV2
cdr3_length: 15
cdr3_nt: TGTGCCAGCAGTGAAGCGTCCGGGAAAACAGAGACCCAGTACTTC
cdr3_aa: CASSEASGKTETQYF

d_call: -
j_call: TRBJ1-2
clone_size: few
v_call: TRBV5-6
cdr3_length: 14
cdr3_nt: TGTGCCAGCAGCTTAGGCGGAGTGGACTATGGCTACACCTTC
cdr3_aa: CASSLGGVDYGYTF

d_call: TRBD2
j_call: TRBJ2-5
clone_size: -
v_call: TRBV7-2
cdr3_length: 13
cdr3_nt: TGTGCCGACGGCGATCTAGCGGTAGAGACCCAGTACTTC
cdr3_aa: CADGDLAVETQYF

d_call: -
j_call: TRBJ1-4
clone_size: -
v_call: TRBV4-1
cdr3_length: 16
cdr3_nt: TGCGCCAGCAGCCGAAGGGCAGGGGAGGGGAATGAAAAACTGTTTTTT
cdr3_aa: CASSRRAGEGNEKLFF

d_call: -
j_call: TRBJ1-4
clone_size: -
v_call: TRBV10-3
cdr3_length: 13
cdr3_nt: TGTGCCATCAGTGAGTCAAGGGGGGAAAAACTGTTTTTT
cdr3_aa: CAISESRGEKLFF

d_call: TRBD1
j_call: TRBJ2-5
clone_size: -
v_call: TRBV30
cdr3_length: 13
cdr3_nt: TGTGCCTGGAGTGTGACAGGGCAAGAGACCCAGTACTTC
cdr3_aa: CAWSVTGQETQYF

d_call: TRBD1
j_call: TRBJ2-5
clone_size: -
v_call: TRBV11-3
cdr3_length: 15
cdr3_nt: TGTGCCAGCAGTTCAGGGGGTGCACCTCAAGAGACCCAGTACTTC
cdr3_aa: CASSSGGAPQETQYF

d_call: TRBD2
j_call: TRBJ2-1
clone_size: -
v_call: TRBV10-2
cdr3_length: 13
cdr3_nt: TGCGCCAGCCGGCTAGCGGGGTTCAATGAGCAGTTCTTC
cdr3_aa: CASRLAGFNEQFF

d_call: TRBD1
j_call: TRBJ2-3
clone_size: -
v_call: TRBV7-9
cdr3_length: 15
cdr3_nt: TGTGCCAGCAGCTGGGGGACAGGGGGCGCCAATACGCAGTATTTT
cdr3_aa: CASSWGTGGANTQYF

d_call: -
j_call: TRBJ2-5
clone_size: -
v_call: TRBV18
cdr3_length: 13
cdr3_nt: TGTGCCAGCTCACCCGCGTTGGAAGAGACCCAGTACTTC
cdr3_aa: CASSPALEETQYF